The 32 T cell receptor beta chains given below trace back to one sample, sequenced in a study of blood T cell repertoires in COVID-19 (dated by TCRdb to 2018 to 2021). The library was prepared using the immunoSEQ multiplex PCR assay. The table was pulled from immuneACCESS by TCRdb, which kept in-frame rearrangements only. Such tables lose some clones; where checked, under half of the loss comes from unresolved V genes, and the rest has no known cause. The sample yields some 50,000 clones; approximately 80% were counted once. The ten largest make up about 19% of the sample. Sequencing used peripheral blood. The receptors shown here come from a human donor with active or convalescent COVID-19. The donor label of this sample is uncertain.

The chain is built from TRBV4-1 and TRBJ1-4; D gene ambiguous. Trimming left V 0 bases short and J 4 bases short, with 12 bases between. Per the germline V gene, CDR1 is MGHRA and CDR2 is YSYEKL. The CDR3 sequence is 16 residues long. The CDR3 loop is CASSQEYGRHNEKLFF. CDR3 DNA: TGCGCCAGCAGCCAAGAATACGGGAGACATAATGAAAAACTGTTTTTT.

The chain combines TRBV25-1 with TRBJ2-3; D remains unclear. V shed 7 bases and J shed 0 bases, with 8 bases lying between them. CDR3 length: 13 amino acids. The V gene's germline CDR1 is MGHDK and CDR2 SYGVNS. The CDR3: CASNDRSTDTQYF. DNA for the CDR3: TGTGCCAGCAATGACCGTAGCACAGATACGCAGTATTTT.

The chain joins TRBV18 to TRBJ2-1, with a possible D match to TRBD2 (6 bases). Germline lookup yields CDR1 KGHSH and CDR2 LQKENI. Trimming left V 3 bases short and J 7 bases short, with 16 bases between. The CDR3 loop spans 15 amino acids. CDR3 bases: TGTGCCAGCTCACCGACTTCGGGGACTGGGAATGAGCAGTTCTTC. Translating it yields CASSPTSGTGNEQFF.

This clone has just one count. The V and J genes are TRBV5-1 and TRBJ1-2, with D maybe TRBD1 (5 bases). V was trimmed by 6 bases and J by 3 bases, leaving 18 bases between them. Germline V gives CDR1 SGHRS, CDR2 YFSETQ. The CDR3 totals 15 residues. The CDR3 DNA reads as TGCGCCAGCAAGAGCATGGGGGGTATTGACTATGGCTACACCTTC. Translating it yields CASKSMGGIDYGYTF. Combining the CDR3 with reference TRBV5-1 and TRBJ1-2 gives the whole variable domain KAGVTQTPRYLIKTRGQQVTLSCSPISGHRSVSWYQQTPGQGLQFLFEYFSETQRNKGNFPGRFSGRQFSNSRSEMNVSTLELGDSALYLCASKSMGGIDYGYTFGSGTRLTVV.

This chain joins TRBV4-1 and TRBJ2-7; 15 bases fit TRBD2. The germline gives CDR1 MGHRA, CDR2 YSYEKL. The CDR3 sequence is 17 residues long. V lost 3 bases to trimming and J lost 4 bases; unmatched junction nucleotides: 7. The CDR3: CASSHHFGTSGRYEQYF. The CDR3 nucleotides are TGCGCCAGCAGCCATCATTTTGGGACTAGCGGGAGGTACGAGCAGTACTTC.

The chain is built from TRBV5-1 and TRBJ2-4; maybe TRBD1 (6 bases). V dropped 3 bases and J dropped 0 bases, with 25 bases sitting between them. From germline, CDR1 is SGHRS and CDR2 YFSETQ. The CDR3 spans 20 residues. CDR3 sequence (DNA): TGCGCCAGCAGCTCCACAGGGCTCCCGGACCCCCGACTAGCCAAAAACATTCAGTACTTC. This encodes CASSSTGLPDPRLAKNIQYF.

This sequence joins TRBV7-9 and TRBJ2-5; D not resolved. This CDR3 contains 15 residues. Per the germline V gene, CDR1 is SEHNR and CDR2 is FQNEAQ (reference sequence). The ends were cut back, 2 bases at V and 5 bases at J, with 15 bases in the middle. In nucleotides, the CDR3 is TGTGCCAGCAGCTTATTGTTGCCAGGCAAGGAGACCCAGTACTTC. Translation gives CASSLLLPGKETQYF.

As concerns this clone: The sample carries other DNA sequences with the same CDR3. The chain combines TRBV10-2 with TRBJ2-1; 10 nucleotides match TRBD2. Germline trimming cut 5 bases from V and 6 bases from J; bases unmatched to any gene: 1. There are 13 residues in the CDR3. Germline V CDR1 and CDR2: WSHSY, SAAADI. CDR3 nucleotides: TGCGCCAGCAGTCCTAGCGGGGGCAATGAGCAGTTCTTC. As protein: CASSPSGGNEQFF.

The gene calls are TRBV3-1 (or the pseudogene TRBV3-2) and TRBJ2-7, with D tentatively TRBD2 (5 bases). Trimming took 0 bases from V and 3 from J, leaving 15 bases between them. From germline, CDR1 is LGHDT and CDR2 YNNKEL (reference sequence). The CDR3 is 16 residues long. CDR3: CASSQERRGRFYEQYF. In DNA, the CDR3 is TGTGCCAGCAGCCAAGAGAGGCGCGGGCGTTTCTACGAGCAGTACTTC.

The chain couples TRBV30 to TRBJ1-1; unclear D gene. The CDR3 runs 12 residues. Deletions cut 4 bases from V and 1 base from J, with 7 bases between. In germline, CDR1 is GTSNPN, CDR2 SVGIG (reference sequence). The CDR3 is CAWKYGNTEAFF. As DNA, the CDR3 is TGTGCCTGGAAGTACGGGAACACTGAAGCTTTCTTT.

The chain has TRBV27 and TRBJ2-7; tentatively, D is TRBD2 (6 bases). Germline CDR1 reads MNHEY; CDR2 reads SMNVEV (reference sequence). The CDR3 runs to 13 residues. V lost 1 base to trimming and J lost 5 bases, with 9 bases between them. CDR3 in DNA: TGTGCCAGCAGTTTATGGAGGGCCCACGAGCAGTACTTC. Protein sequence: CASSLWRAHEQYF.

This clone was observed a single time. This rearrangement joins TRBV24-1 to TRBJ2-5; TRBD1 aligns across 7 bases. Trimming took 9 bases from V and 7 from J; bases not matched to a gene: 10. Germline CDR1 is KGHDR and CDR2 is SFDVKD. This CDR3 has 13 amino acids. CDR3 amino acids: CATGDSSLGTQYF. The CDR3 nucleotides read TGTGCCACCGGGGACAGCTCCCTCGGGACCCAGTACTTC.

The chain is built from TRBV28 and TRBJ1-4, with 7 nucleotides matching TRBD1. The CDR3 loop spans 14 amino acids. The J segment lost 5 bases and the V segment lost 4 bases, leaving 4 bases of the junction unmatched. In germline, CDR1 is MDHEN, CDR2 SYDVKM. CDR3 residues: CASSSGQRNEKLFF. The CDR3 nucleotides read TGTGCCAGCAGTTCGGGACAGAGGAATGAAAAACTGTTTTTT.

The chain couples TRBV4-1 to TRBJ1-6; 8 bases are a match to TRBD1. Per the germline V gene, CDR1 is MGHRA and CDR2 is YSYEKL. There are 19 residues in the CDR3. After removal of 3 bases from V and 0 bases from J, the junction contained 10 bases not matched to a gene. The CDR3 loop is CASSQRTGSGSSYNSPLHF. For the CDR3, the DNA is TGCGCCAGCAGCCAGCGGACAGGGTCGGGGAGCTCCTATAATTCACCCCTCCACTTT.

The rearrangement joins TRBV20-1 to TRBJ1-4, with 9 bases matching TRBD1. Losses at the gene ends were 6 bases for V and 11 bases for J; bases not matched to a gene: 13. The length of the CDR3 is 14 residues. Germline V gene lookup returns CDR1 DFQATT and CDR2 SNEGSKA (reference sequence). The CDR3 region has the DNA TGCAGTGCCAGTCGGAACGTACAGGGGGCGAAACTGTTTTTT. Residues: CSASRNVQGAKLFF.

Turning to this clone: Relative to the germline gene, one junction end is altered; a read error may explain this. This sample includes further DNA sequences coding for the same CDR3. The rearrangement uses TRBV6-2 or TRBV6-3 and TRBJ1-5; D gene unclear. Per the germline V gene, CDR1 is MNHEY and CDR2 is SVGEGT. CDR3 length: 14 amino acids. The CDR3 region has the DNA TGTGCCAGCAGTTCACGGAGGTCAGATCAGCCTCAGCATTTT. Its translation: CASSSRRSDQPQHF.

The chain links TRBV27 to TRBJ1-2, with a tentative D call TRBD1 (5 bases). This CDR3 comprises 13 residues. The ends were cut back, 6 bases at V and 2 bases at J, with 10 bases in the middle. Germline lookup yields CDR1 MNHEY and CDR2 SMNVEV (reference sequence). The CDR3 nucleotides are TGTGCCAGCAGACCGGACACAAACTATGGCTACACCTTC. Translated, it gives CASRPDTNYGYTF.

The chain uses TRBV9 and TRBJ2-1, with TRBD1 matching 9 bases. The CDR3 spans 16 residues. Losses at the gene ends were 1 base for V and 4 bases for J; bases not matched to a gene: 6. CDR1 and CDR2 (germline): SGDLS, YYNGEE. CDR3 bases: TGTGCCAGCAGCGTACACGGGGACAGGGATTACAATGAGCAGTTCTTC. Translating gives CASSVHGDRDYNEQFF. The full variable domain, in which reference TRBV9 and TRBJ2-1 provide the parts outside the CDR3, is DSGVTQTPKHLITATGQRVTLRCSPRSGDLSVYWYQQSLDQGLQFLIQYYNGEERAKGNILERFSAQQFPDLHSELNLSSLELGDSALYFCASSVHGDRDYNEQFFGPGTRLTVL.

The CDR3 reads CAGAGGGEQYF. DNA for the CDR3: TGTGCCGGCGCGGGGGGGGGCGAGCAGTACTTC. The gene calls are TRBV24-1 and TRBJ2-7; TRBD2 matches 9 bases. V shed 12 bases and J 6 bases; nucleotides not matched to a gene: 5. The germline gives CDR1 KGHDR, CDR2 SFDVKD. The CDR3 sequence is 11 residues long.

The chain recombines TRBV9 with TRBJ1-1, with a tentative D call TRBD1 (5 bases). In germline, CDR1 is SGDLS, CDR2 YYNGEE. This CDR3 has 13 amino acids. V was trimmed by 0 bases and J by 5 bases, leaving 8 bases between them. CDR3 nucleotide sequence: TGTGCCAGCAGCGTAGATGGGGGGACTGAAGCTTTCTTT. It is translated as CASSVDGGTEAFF. Complete variable domain (other parts from reference TRBV9 and TRBJ1-1): DSGVTQTPKHLITATGQRVTLRCSPRSGDLSVYWYQQSLDQGLQFLIQYYNGEERAKGNILERFSAQQFPDLHSELNLSSLELGDSALYFCASSVDGGTEAFFGQGTRLTVV.

This clone was observed once. V is TRBV28 and J is TRBJ1-3; TRBD1 matches 8 bases. This CDR3 is 15 amino acids long. V shed 2 bases, J shed 4 bases, and the junction held 4 bases outside the gene matches. Looked up from germline, CDR1 is MDHEN and CDR2 is SYDVKM. CDR3 sequence: CASSLGDRRGNTIYF. The CDR3 nucleotides read TGTGCCAGCAGTTTAGGGGACAGGAGGGGAAACACCATATATTTT.

The chain recombines TRBV3-1 (or the pseudogene TRBV3-2) with TRBJ1-1, with 8 bases aligning to TRBD1. CDR3 length: 12 amino acids. Germline V CDR1 and CDR2: LGHDT, YNNKEL (reference sequence). After removal of 3 bases from V and 10 bases from J, the junction contained 4 bases not matched to a gene. The CDR3 spells CASSHSDRGAFF. The CDR3 DNA is TGTGCCAGCAGCCACTCCGACAGGGGAGCTTTCTTT.

This clone was seen only once. The chain couples TRBV19 to TRBJ2-7, with 10 bases fitting TRBD2. This CDR3 region has 14 residues. The germline gives CDR1 LNHDA, CDR2 SQIVND (reference sequence). Trimming removed 5 bases from V and 6 bases from J; junction bases left unmatched: 7. The CDR3 DNA reads as TGTGCCAGTAGTGGCCCAGCGGGAGGGATCGAGCAGTACTTC. It codes for CASSGPAGGIEQYF.

This rearrangement joins TRBV28 to TRBJ1-2; D is unclear. Looked up from germline, CDR1 is MDHEN and CDR2 is SYDVKM. Trimming cost V 2 bases and J 5 bases, with 6 bases left between them. The CDR3 runs 12 residues. CDR3 protein: CASSLEGYGYTF. The CDR3 bases are TGTGCCAGCAGTTTAGAGGGATATGGCTACACCTTC.

This sequence joins TRBV25-1 and TRBJ1-5; 9 nucleotides match TRBD1. This CDR3 region has 15 residues. Trimming removed 4 bases from V and 5 bases from J; junction bases left unmatched: 6. The germline CDR1 and CDR2 sequences are MGHDK and SYGVNS. CDR3 coding DNA: TGTGCCAGCAGTGGGGTAACAGGGGGCGATCAGCCCCAGCATTTT. Its translation is CASSGVTGGDQPQHF.

For the CDR3, the DNA is TGTGCCAGCAGCGCCCGGGACAAGGGGTACTTC. Its translation is CASSARDKGYF. This sequence joins TRBV9 and TRBJ2-4; TRBD1 might be the D (6 bases). Germline-derived CDR1 and CDR2 are SGDLS and YYNGEE. The CDR3 spans 11 residues. The germline V and J ends were trimmed by 3 bases and 15 bases, with 13 bases remaining between them.

V usage is TRBV11-1 and J usage is TRBJ2-2, with D perhaps matching TRBD2 (5 bases). CDR3 length equals 16 residues. V lost 1 base and J 1 base, leaving 10 bases between the germline ends. Germline V gene sequence: CDR1 SGHAT, CDR2 FQDESV (reference sequence). CDR3 sequence: CASSLEPGKNTGELFF. In nucleotides, the CDR3 is TGTGCCAGCAGCTTAGAACCGGGGAAGAACACCGGGGAGCTGTTTTTT. The full variable domain, in which reference TRBV11-1 and TRBJ2-2 provide the parts outside the CDR3, is EAEVAQSPRYKITEKSQAVAFWCDPISGHATLYWYRQILGQGPELLVQFQDESVVDDSQLPKDRFSAERLKGVDSTLKIQPAELGDSAMYLCASSLEPGKNTGELFFGEGSRLTVL.

The gene calls are TRBV19 and TRBJ2-6; a possible D gene is TRBD1 (6 bases). This CDR3 is 17 amino acids long. Per the germline V gene, CDR1 is LNHDA and CDR2 is SQIVND (reference sequence). The V end was cut by 7 bases, the J end by 1 base, with 17 bases between. CDR3 DNA: TGTGCCAGTATGGCGTCCGGGACACCGTCTGGGGCCAACGTCCTGACTTTC. Translation gives CASMASGTPSGANVLTF. The full variable domain, with the rest looked up from reference TRBV19 and TRBJ2-6, is DGGITQSPKYLFRKEGQNVTLSCEQNLNHDAMYWYRQDPGQGLRLIYYSQIVNDFQKGDIAEGYSVSREKKESFPLTVTSAQKNPTAFYLCASMASGTPSGANVLTFGAGSRLTVL.

This CDR3 reads CASRFTSGSMNTQYF. The DNA of the CDR3 is TGTGCCAGCAGGTTCACTAGCGGTAGCATGAATACGCAGTATTTT. The V call is TRBV6-6, the J call TRBJ2-3; 8 bases fit TRBD2. Germline loops: CDR1 MNHNY, CDR2 SVGAGI (reference sequence). This CDR3 region has 15 residues. Trimming removed 6 bases from V and 7 bases from J; junction bases left unmatched: 12.

The V call is TRBV5-6, the J call TRBJ1-2; D unresolved. The CDR3 is 14 amino acids. CDR1 and CDR2 from the germline V gene are SGHDT and YYEEEE. V shed 4 bases and J shed 4 bases, with 14 bases lying between them. The CDR3 sequence is CASSPGGGSYGYTF. DNA of the CDR3: TGTGCCAGCAGCCCCGGCGGTGGATCCTATGGCTACACCTTC.

This chain joins TRBV4-1 and TRBJ2-7, with D maybe TRBD2 (5 bases). The CDR3 totals 15 residues. V lost 1 base, J lost 5 bases, and 15 bases lay in between. Germline V CDR1 and CDR2: MGHRA, YSYEKL. CDR3 nucleotides: TGCGCCAGCAGCCAAGGGACTCGAAAGCCCCACGAGCAGTACTTC. Amino acid sequence: CASSQGTRKPHEQYF.

The table lists this clone with many counts. The rearrangement links TRBV12-3 or TRBV12-4 to TRBJ2-7; D may be TRBD2 (5 bases). CDR3 length: 13 residues. V lost 8 bases and J 3 bases, leaving 14 bases between the germline ends. This CDR3 is CASAGESRYEQYF. CDR3 sequence (DNA): TGTGCCAGCGCCGGGGAGTCTCGCTACGAGCAGTACTTC.